Reported below is one TCR beta chain. This entry is derived from a study of blood T cell repertoires in COVID-19. Across the study: In each case, the material was cDNA or gDNA derived from T cells, B-cell-depleted T cells, or PBMCs.

Repertoires were generated with immunoSEQ multiplex PCR, while TCRdb's copy carries only in-frame clones and drops some. The data hold about 54,000 clones, with 90% observed a single time. The TCR originated in a man aged 50-59 years with acute or convalescent COVID-19. Sequenced material: peripheral blood.

In DNA form, the CDR3 reads TGTGCCAGCAGGGGAGGGCTGGCCAAAAACATTCAGTACTTC. It is translated as CASRGGLAKNIQYF. J is TRBJ2-4 and V is TRBV19, with a tentative D call TRBD2 (7 bases). Germline values: CDR1 LNHDA, CDR2 SQIVND (reference sequence). The CDR3 contains 14 residues. V lost 9 bases, J lost 1 base, and 13 bases lay in between. Using reference TRBV19 and TRBJ2-4 for the parts outside the CDR3, the full variable domain is DGGITQSPKYLFRKEGQNVTLSCEQNLNHDAMYWYRQDPGQGLRLIYYSQIVNDFQKGDIAEGYSVSREKKESFPLTVTSAQKNPTAFYLCASRGGLAKNIQYFGAGTRLSVL.